This T cell receptor (beta chain) came from a study of technical replicates of blood from a handful of donors. Trimming took 8 bases from V and 5 from J, leaving 13 bases between them. Germline V gene data show CDR1 as GTSNPN and CDR2 as SVGIG (reference sequence). This CDR3 has 12 amino acids. This table comes from immunoSEQ multiplex PCR, and its TCRdb copy is limited to in-frame clones, with some not included. Of approximately 95,000 clones listed, approximately 95% are singletons. The source is a human donor in good health. V and J are TRBV30 and TRBJ2-4; D is possibly TRBD2 (5 bases). The sample comprised T cells isolated from PBMCs. Written as DNA, the CDR3 is TGTGCCGGAACCGGGATTCAAAACATTCAGTACTTC. Translation gives CAGTGIQNIQYF.